This T cell receptor (beta chain) was profiled in a study of PD-1 blockade in classical Hodgkin lymphoma. In the study overall: Nivolumab dosed at 3 mg/kg went to patients intravenously every 2 weeks. Study-level points and caveats: Causes of the repertoire differences remain undefined, possibly disease activity or prior therapy. Baseline TCR diversity was reportedly lower in newly diagnosed patients than healthy donors.

This clone occurred a few times. Its target is not known. Method: immunoSEQ multiplex PCR; TCRdb's copy keeps in-frame clones and lacks some. Of some 19,000 clones listed, 70% are singletons. The time point: cycle 4 day 1 (C4D1), after more than 5 weeks of nivolumab. With no exception, relapse followed autologous stem cell transplantation in all patients, and brentuximab vedotin exposure varied. Magnetic negative selection of thawed PBMCs was the method by which CD4+ T cells were purified. Complete response, partial response or progressive disease was each patient's best response. The V end was cut by 7 bases, the J end by 5 bases, with 18 bases between. The CDR3 covers 15 residues. Looked up from germline, CDR1 is MGHRA and CDR2 is YSYEKL.

This clonotype was obtained from a human donor with classical Hodgkin lymphoma. The chain employs TRBV4-1 and TRBJ1-5, with D perhaps TRBD1 (6 bases). The material sequenced was CD4+ T cells from blood, taken before the fourth cycle of nivolumab. The CDR3: CASKGVIFGDQPQHF. DNA of the CDR3: TGCGCCAGCAAGGGGGTTATATTTGGGGATCAGCCCCAGCATTTT.